Sequencing of this T cell receptor (beta chain) was carried out in a study of blood T cell repertoires in COVID-19. Study in general: The samples span acute and convalescent COVID-19 from the United States, Italy and Spain. PBMCs, B-cell-depleted T cells, or T cells provided the cDNA or gDNA that made up the material.

This CDR3 is 16 amino acids long. The germline CDR1 and CDR2 sequences are SGHTA and FQGTGA. Trimming cost V 5 bases and J 2 bases; bases outside gene matches: 8. Produced via immunoSEQ multiplex PCR; TCRdb's table is partial and in-frame only. This table has about 160,000 clones, about three quarters appearing once. The TCR comes from a man aged 60 to 75 with acute or convalescent COVID-19. Source material: peripheral blood. The gene calls are TRBV7-3 and TRBJ2-3; 9 nucleotides match TRBD2. CDR3 residues: CASSPFSGGLTDTQYF. The CDR3 DNA reads TGTGCCAGCAGCCCCTTTAGCGGGGGTCTCACAGATACGCAGTATTTT.